This TCR beta chain was identified in a study of long-term antiretroviral therapy in people with HIV. Regarding the study as a whole: Pre-ART expanded TRB clones stayed dominant throughout, though often decreasing after ART. When set beside controls, HIV repertoires had CDR3 length ranges that were narrower.

A v3.0 immunoSEQ assay was performed at survey level. The method was immunoSEQ multiplex PCR; TCRdb's version includes in-frame clones alone and lacks a portion of them. The sample has more than 25,000 clones, 75% to 90% seen once. Germline V gene lookup returns CDR1 SGHRS and CDR2 YFSETQ. V lost 4 bases, J lost 6 bases, and 20 bases lay in between. This CDR3 contains 16 residues. All participants with HIV were treated in the United States. Notes on this clone: Its cognate antigen is unknown.

The sequencing used unsorted PBMCs, collected approximately 5 years before starting antiretroviral therapy. This sequence joins TRBV5-1 and TRBJ2-1; a weak D match, TRBD2 (7 bases). The source of this sequence is a man in his fifties with HIV. This CDR3 reads CASSPPEGGGPNEQFF. CDR3 DNA sequence: TGCGCCAGCAGCCCCCCGGAGGGGGGGGGTCCCAATGAGCAGTTCTTC.